The following is a TCR beta chain sequence with its context. What it recognizes is unknown. This entry is derived from a study of T-cell memory formation after mild COVID-19. V was trimmed by 5 bases and J by 2 bases, leaving 12 bases between them. This CDR3 comprises 15 residues. Germline V gene sequence: CDR1 SGHTA, CDR2 FQGNSA. Using constant-segment primers, 5'RACE produced TCR alpha and TCR beta cDNA libraries carrying sample barcodes and UMIs. TCRdb redid the calling of the 5' RACE reads with MiXCR, one entry per CDR3 protein. The sample yields around 99,000 distinct CDR3 sequences, approximately 15% seen once. Broader study findings: Nothing showed for sure that second-wave clones peaking on day 37 were SARS-CoV-2 specific. Pre-infection memory already had some responding clones, implying cross-reactive memory joined.

The TCR was taken from a man aged 18 to 30 who had mild COVID-19 (a few samples of this study predate the infection). Cell type and time point are not known. The chain combines TRBV7-2 with TRBJ1-4, with D perhaps matching TRBD1 (6 bases). The sequenced sample consisted of PBMCs or a T cell subset sorted from them (not recorded which). Here the CDR3 DNA reads TGTGCCAGCAGCCCGAGGGACACCACTAATGAAAAACTGTTTTTT. This translates into CASSPRDTTNEKLFF.